The rows below give T cell receptor beta chains drawn from one sample of a study of T cell repertoires in cytomegalovirus infection. In TCRdb, the reads were re-called with MiXCR into one record per CDR3 protein. The top ten clones hold around 2.8% of a sample with around 740,000 distinct CDR3 sequences, approximately 34% of them seen once. Source material: PBMCs. Source of these receptors: a human donor in good health (CMV status not recorded). Some clones in this sample may be carry-over from other donors' samples. The CDR3 runs from the conserved cysteine through the conserved F or W. Each record gives: D gene, V gene, J gene, CDR3 length, clone size, CDR3 protein, CDR3 DNA. A D gene is named only where the DNA matches it firmly. Clone sizes are given selectively: once, few, many, or a class where the clone is expanded.

d_call: .
v_call: TRBV7-6
j_call: TRBJ1-6
cdr3_length: 14
clone_size: many
cdr3_aa: CASSLLMGFSPLHF
cdr3_nt: TGTGCCAGCAGCCTCCTAATGGGCTTTTCACCCCTCCACTTT

d_call: .
v_call: TRBV4-1
j_call: TRBJ2-3
cdr3_length: 16
clone_size: few
cdr3_aa: CASSEEEEGSTDTQYF
cdr3_nt: TGCGCCAGCAGCGAAGAGGAGGAGGGAAGCACAGATACGCAGTATTTT

d_call: .
v_call: TRBV4-2
j_call: TRBJ1-4
cdr3_length: 15
clone_size: .
cdr3_aa: CASSQDLRSREKLFF
cdr3_nt: TGTGCCAGCAGCCAAGATCTAAGGTCGCGAGAAAAACTGTTTTTT

d_call: TRBD2
v_call: TRBV19
j_call: TRBJ2-1
cdr3_length: 15
clone_size: .
cdr3_aa: CASTPQRGSYNEQFF
cdr3_nt: TGTGCCAGTACGCCCCAGCGGGGTTCCTACAATGAGCAGTTCTTC

d_call: .
v_call: TRBV28
j_call: TRBJ1-1
cdr3_length: 12
clone_size: many
cdr3_aa: CASSLWNTEAFF
cdr3_nt: TGTGCCAGCAGTTTATGGAACACTGAAGCTTTCTTT

d_call: TRBD2
v_call: TRBV6-5
j_call: TRBJ2-5
cdr3_length: 15
clone_size: few
cdr3_aa: CASSYSGLHQETQYF
cdr3_nt: TGTGCCAGCAGTTATTCGGGACTACATCAAGAGACCCAGTACTTC

d_call: TRBD1
v_call: TRBV5-5
j_call: TRBJ1-1
cdr3_length: 16
clone_size: .
cdr3_aa: CASSPPGTVKNTEAFF
cdr3_nt: TGTGCCAGCAGCCCACCTGGGACAGTTAAGAACACTGAAGCTTTCTTT

d_call: TRBD1
v_call: TRBV12-3/TRBV12-4
j_call: TRBJ1-6
cdr3_length: 16
clone_size: .
cdr3_aa: CASSSHGQGEGSPLHF
cdr3_nt: TGTGCCAGCAGTTCACACGGACAGGGTGAGGGCTCACCCCTCCACTTT

d_call: TRBD2
v_call: TRBV29-1
j_call: TRBJ2-1
cdr3_length: 17
clone_size: few
cdr3_aa: CSVEDYGRAGSYNEQFF
cdr3_nt: TGCAGCGTTGAAGATTACGGGAGGGCCGGCTCCTACAATGAGCAGTTCTTC

d_call: TRBD1
v_call: TRBV19
j_call: TRBJ2-1
cdr3_length: 18
clone_size: .
cdr3_aa: CATQGQGGGSRRYNEQFF
cdr3_nt: TGTGCCACCCAAGGACAGGGCGGTGGCTCAAGACGTTACAATGAGCAGTTCTTC

d_call: .
v_call: TRBV12-3/TRBV12-4
j_call: TRBJ2-5
cdr3_length: 12
clone_size: .
cdr3_aa: CASSRTEETQYF
cdr3_nt: TGTGCCAGCAGTCGGACGGAAGAGACCCAGTACTTC

d_call: TRBD2
v_call: TRBV20-1
j_call: TRBJ2-1
cdr3_length: 18
clone_size: few
cdr3_aa: CSARDSRTSGSKRNEQFF
cdr3_nt: TGCAGTGCTAGAGACTCGAGGACTAGCGGAAGTAAAAGGAATGAGCAGTTCTTC

d_call: TRBD1
v_call: TRBV7-2
j_call: TRBJ1-2
cdr3_length: 14
clone_size: .
cdr3_aa: CASSLDGTAYGYTF
cdr3_nt: TGTGCCAGCAGCTTGGACGGGACAGCCTATGGCTACACCTTC

d_call: .
v_call: TRBV20-1
j_call: TRBJ1-1
cdr3_length: 18
clone_size: few
cdr3_aa: CSARGLLPGLTTNTEAFF
cdr3_nt: TGCAGTGCTAGAGGACTTTTACCCGGCCTCACAACGAACACTGAAGCTTTCTTT

d_call: TRBD2
v_call: TRBV7-8
j_call: TRBJ2-1
cdr3_length: 17
clone_size: many
cdr3_aa: CASSFGLAGGPYNEQFF
cdr3_nt: TGTGCCAGCAGCTTCGGACTAGCGGGAGGACCCTACAATGAGCAGTTCTTC

d_call: .
v_call: TRBV7-8
j_call: TRBJ2-7
cdr3_length: 14
clone_size: few
cdr3_aa: CASSLRTKNYEQYF
cdr3_nt: TGTGCCAGCAGCTTGAGGACAAAGAACTACGAGCAGTACTTC

d_call: .
v_call: TRBV19
j_call: TRBJ1-2
cdr3_length: 15
clone_size: .
cdr3_aa: CASLPTVRASYGYTF
cdr3_nt: TGTGCCAGTCTCCCGACGGTCAGGGCGAGCTATGGCTACACCTTC

d_call: .
v_call: TRBV24-1
j_call: TRBJ2-1
cdr3_length: 15
clone_size: few
cdr3_aa: CATSDPGTPDNEQFF
cdr3_nt: TGTGCCACCAGTGATCCCGGGACGCCTGACAATGAGCAGTTCTTC

d_call: .
v_call: TRBV12-3/TRBV12-4
j_call: TRBJ2-5
cdr3_length: 15
clone_size: .
cdr3_aa: CASSPRQLRHETQYF
cdr3_nt: TGTGCCAGCAGTCCGAGACAGTTAAGGCACGAGACCCAGTACTTC

d_call: .
v_call: TRBV4-1
j_call: TRBJ2-7
cdr3_length: 16
clone_size: few
cdr3_aa: CASSPTVGPPPYEQYF
cdr3_nt: TGCGCCAGCAGCCCAACGGTCGGCCCCCCGCCCTACGAGCAGTACTTC

d_call: TRBD2
v_call: TRBV28
j_call: TRBJ2-5
cdr3_length: 13
clone_size: few
cdr3_aa: CASSAGVPETQYF
cdr3_nt: TGTGCCAGCTCGGCGGGAGTCCCAGAGACCCAGTACTTC

d_call: .
v_call: TRBV10-3
j_call: TRBJ2-3
cdr3_length: 12
clone_size: few
cdr3_aa: CATTSVTDTQYF
cdr3_nt: TGTGCCACTACTTCAGTCACAGATACGCAGTATTTT

d_call: .
v_call: TRBV29-1
j_call: TRBJ1-3
cdr3_length: 13
clone_size: .
cdr3_aa: CSVETAAGNTIYF
cdr3_nt: TGCAGCGTGGAGACAGCTGCCGGAAACACCATATATTTT

d_call: TRBD1
v_call: TRBV18
j_call: TRBJ2-7
cdr3_length: 14
clone_size: .
cdr3_aa: CASSPRDRVYEQYF
cdr3_nt: TGTGCCAGCTCACCACGGGACAGGGTTTACGAGCAGTACTTC

d_call: .
v_call: TRBV19
j_call: TRBJ2-7
cdr3_length: 13
clone_size: few
cdr3_aa: CASSGEVSYEQYF
cdr3_nt: TGTGCCAGTAGTGGGGAAGTCTCCTACGAGCAGTACTTC

d_call: .
v_call: TRBV6-2/TRBV6-3
j_call: TRBJ2-3
cdr3_length: 13
clone_size: .
cdr3_aa: CASSQGGDNTQYF
cdr3_nt: TGTGCCAGCAGCCAGGGGGGGGACAATACGCAGTATTTT

d_call: TRBD1
v_call: TRBV12-3/TRBV12-4
j_call: TRBJ1-1
cdr3_length: 14
clone_size: once
cdr3_aa: CASNLRTGTTEAFF
cdr3_nt: TGTGCCAGCAACTTACGGACAGGGACGACTGAAGCTTTCTTT

d_call: .
v_call: TRBV19
j_call: TRBJ2-3
cdr3_length: 16
clone_size: .
cdr3_aa: CASSIALRGATDTQYF
cdr3_nt: TGTGCCAGTAGTATCGCCCTTCGGGGGGCCACAGATACGCAGTATTTT

d_call: .
v_call: TRBV24-1
j_call: TRBJ1-2
cdr3_length: 15
clone_size: .
cdr3_aa: CATSAEGRDNYGYTF
cdr3_nt: TGTGCCACCAGTGCCGAAGGACGGGACAACTATGGCTACACCTTC

d_call: TRBD1
v_call: TRBV10-2
j_call: TRBJ1-1
cdr3_length: 14
clone_size: many
cdr3_aa: CASRGTGRNTEAFF
cdr3_nt: TGCGCCAGCAGGGGGACAGGACGGAACACTGAAGCTTTCTTT

d_call: TRBD2
v_call: TRBV9
j_call: TRBJ2-7
cdr3_length: 15
clone_size: .
cdr3_aa: CASSVAGAGAGEQYF
cdr3_nt: TGTGCCAGCAGCGTAGCTGGGGCGGGAGCGGGGGAGCAGTACTTC

d_call: .
v_call: TRBV7-4
j_call: TRBJ1-2
cdr3_length: 19
clone_size: many
cdr3_aa: CASSLPFRVFPLQNYGYTF
cdr3_nt: TGTGCCAGCAGCTTACCCTTCCGGGTTTTTCCCCTACAAAACTATGGCTACACCTTC

d_call: .
v_call: TRBV7-2
j_call: TRBJ1-2
cdr3_length: 15
clone_size: many
cdr3_aa: CASSAAGTPNYGYTF
cdr3_nt: TGTGCCAGCAGCGCTGCCGGGACACCTAACTATGGCTACACCTTC

d_call: TRBD1
v_call: TRBV28
j_call: TRBJ1-1
cdr3_length: 15
clone_size: .
cdr3_aa: CASSSRGRFGTEAFF
cdr3_nt: TGTGCCAGCAGTTCCAGGGGGCGCTTCGGCACTGAAGCTTTCTTT

d_call: .
v_call: TRBV29-1
j_call: TRBJ2-7
cdr3_length: 14
clone_size: few
cdr3_aa: CSVETSMRGYEQYF
cdr3_nt: TGCAGCGTTGAAACTAGTATGAGGGGGTACGAGCAGTACTTC

d_call: .
v_call: TRBV20-1
j_call: TRBJ1-5
cdr3_length: 13
clone_size: few
cdr3_aa: CSARDQGSQPQHF
cdr3_nt: TGCAGTGCTAGAGATCAGGGGTCTCAGCCCCAGCATTTT

d_call: TRBD2
v_call: TRBV5-3
j_call: TRBJ2-2
cdr3_length: 18
clone_size: .
cdr3_aa: CASSLEVSGASNTGELFF
cdr3_nt: TGTGCCAGCAGCTTGGAAGTGAGCGGGGCATCCAACACCGGGGAGCTGTTTTTT

d_call: TRBD2
v_call: TRBV12-3/TRBV12-4
j_call: TRBJ2-5
cdr3_length: 15
clone_size: few
cdr3_aa: CASRTLAGEAETQYF
cdr3_nt: TGTGCCAGCAGAACACTAGCGGGAGAGGCGGAGACCCAGTACTTC

d_call: TRBD1
v_call: TRBV20-1
j_call: TRBJ1-6
cdr3_length: 14
clone_size: .
cdr3_aa: CSARYRGVNSPLHF
cdr3_nt: TGCAGTGCTAGATACAGGGGAGTCAATTCACCCCTCCACTTT

d_call: .
v_call: TRBV19
j_call: TRBJ1-1
cdr3_length: 13
clone_size: .
cdr3_aa: CASISRRGTEAFF
cdr3_nt: TGTGCCAGTATCTCCAGGAGGGGTACTGAAGCTTTCTTT

d_call: .
v_call: TRBV7-2
j_call: TRBJ2-5
cdr3_length: 11
clone_size: many
cdr3_aa: CASSFRGTQYF
cdr3_nt: TGTGCCAGCAGCTTCCGGGGGACCCAGTACTTC

d_call: .
v_call: TRBV28
j_call: TRBJ1-1
cdr3_length: 14
clone_size: .
cdr3_aa: CASLTKGANTEAFF
cdr3_nt: TGTGCCAGCTTGACCAAGGGAGCGAACACTGAAGCTTTCTTT

d_call: .
v_call: TRBV29-1
j_call: TRBJ2-1
cdr3_length: 13
clone_size: .
cdr3_aa: CSVDAGNRNEQFF
cdr3_nt: TGCAGCGTTGATGCGGGGAATAGGAATGAGCAGTTCTTC

d_call: .
v_call: TRBV28
j_call: TRBJ1-1
cdr3_length: 16
clone_size: .
cdr3_aa: CASSSTTEIMNTEAFF
cdr3_nt: TGTGCCAGCAGTTCTACGACAGAAATCATGAACACTGAAGCTTTCTTT

d_call: .
v_call: TRBV24-1
j_call: TRBJ1-1
cdr3_length: 13
clone_size: .
cdr3_aa: CATSDPGRVESFF
cdr3_nt: TGTGCCACCAGTGACCCCGGGCGGGTTGAATCTTTCTTT

d_call: TRBD1
v_call: TRBV5-1
j_call: TRBJ1-1
cdr3_length: 17
clone_size: .
cdr3_aa: CASSFPSPATGATEAFF
cdr3_nt: TGCGCCAGCAGCTTCCCTTCCCCCGCGACAGGGGCCACTGAAGCTTTCTTT

d_call: TRBD2
v_call: TRBV7-2
j_call: TRBJ2-7
cdr3_length: 12
clone_size: few
cdr3_aa: CASSRTRGEQYF
cdr3_nt: TGTGCCAGCAGTAGGACTAGAGGCGAGCAGTACTTC

d_call: .
v_call: TRBV5-6
j_call: TRBJ1-2
cdr3_length: 16
clone_size: .
cdr3_aa: CASSVDVTKANYGSTF
cdr3_nt: TGTGCCAGCAGCGTTGACGTGACAAAAGCTAACTATGGCTCCACCTTC